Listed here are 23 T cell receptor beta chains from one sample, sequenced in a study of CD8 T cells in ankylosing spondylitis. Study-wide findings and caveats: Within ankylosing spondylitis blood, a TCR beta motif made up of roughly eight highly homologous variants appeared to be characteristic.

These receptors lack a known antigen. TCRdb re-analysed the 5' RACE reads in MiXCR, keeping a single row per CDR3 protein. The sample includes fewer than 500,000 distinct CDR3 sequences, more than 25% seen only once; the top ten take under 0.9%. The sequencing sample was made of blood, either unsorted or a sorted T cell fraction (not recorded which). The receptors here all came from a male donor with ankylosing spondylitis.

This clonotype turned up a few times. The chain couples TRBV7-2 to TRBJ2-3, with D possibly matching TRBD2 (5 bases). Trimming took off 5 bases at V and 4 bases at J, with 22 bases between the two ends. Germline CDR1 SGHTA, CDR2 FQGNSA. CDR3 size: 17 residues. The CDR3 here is CASSLSPIREGPDTQYF. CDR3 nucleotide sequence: TGTGCCAGCAGCCTAAGTCCTATCCGAGAGGGCCCAGATACGCAGTATTTT.

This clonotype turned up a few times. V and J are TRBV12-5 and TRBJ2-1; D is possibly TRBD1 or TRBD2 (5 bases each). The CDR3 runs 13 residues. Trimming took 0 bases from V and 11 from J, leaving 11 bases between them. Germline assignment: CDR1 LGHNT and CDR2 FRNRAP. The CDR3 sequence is CASGLVRELKQFF. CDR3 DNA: TGTGCTAGTGGTTTGGTCAGGGAGCTTAAGCAGTTCTTC.

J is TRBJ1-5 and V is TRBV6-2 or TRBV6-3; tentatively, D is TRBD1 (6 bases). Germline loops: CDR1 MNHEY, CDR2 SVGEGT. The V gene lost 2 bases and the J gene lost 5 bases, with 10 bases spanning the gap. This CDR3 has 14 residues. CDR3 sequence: CASSYRQVDQPQHF. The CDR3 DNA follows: TGTGCCAGCAGTTACAGACAGGTTGATCAGCCCCAGCATTTT.

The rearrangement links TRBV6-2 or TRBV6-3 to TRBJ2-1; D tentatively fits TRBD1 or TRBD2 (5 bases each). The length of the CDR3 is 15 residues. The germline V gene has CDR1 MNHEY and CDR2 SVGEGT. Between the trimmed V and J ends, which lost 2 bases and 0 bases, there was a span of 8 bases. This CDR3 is CASSYGGVSYNEQFF. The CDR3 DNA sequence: TGTGCCAGCAGTTACGGGGGAGTCTCCTACAATGAGCAGTTCTTC.

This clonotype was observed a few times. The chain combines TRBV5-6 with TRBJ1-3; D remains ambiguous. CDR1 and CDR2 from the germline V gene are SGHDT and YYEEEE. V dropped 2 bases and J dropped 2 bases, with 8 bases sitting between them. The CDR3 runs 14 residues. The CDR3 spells CASSFRQPGNTIYF. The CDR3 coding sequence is TGTGCCAGCAGCTTTCGGCAGCCTGGAAACACCATATATTTT.

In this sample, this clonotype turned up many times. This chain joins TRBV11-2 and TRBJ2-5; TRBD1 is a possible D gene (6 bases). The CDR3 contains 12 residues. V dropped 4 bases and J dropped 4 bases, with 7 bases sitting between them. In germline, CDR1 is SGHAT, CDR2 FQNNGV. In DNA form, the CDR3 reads TGTGCCAGCAGCTCCAGGGGAGAGACCCAGTACTTC. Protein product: CASSSRGETQYF.

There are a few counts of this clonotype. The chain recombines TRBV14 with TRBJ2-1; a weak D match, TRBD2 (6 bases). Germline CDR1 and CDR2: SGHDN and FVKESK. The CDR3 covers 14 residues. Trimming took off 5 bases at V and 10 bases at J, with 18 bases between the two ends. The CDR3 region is CASSWGLFQGEQFF. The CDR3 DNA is TGTGCCAGCAGCTGGGGACTGTTCCAAGGGGAGCAGTTCTTC.

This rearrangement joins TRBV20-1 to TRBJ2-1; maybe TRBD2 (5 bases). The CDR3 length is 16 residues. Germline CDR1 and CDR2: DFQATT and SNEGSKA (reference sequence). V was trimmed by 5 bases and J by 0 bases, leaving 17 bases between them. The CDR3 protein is CSASLERTRSYNEQFF. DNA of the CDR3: TGCAGTGCTTCGCTAGAGCGGACCCGCTCCTACAATGAGCAGTTCTTC.

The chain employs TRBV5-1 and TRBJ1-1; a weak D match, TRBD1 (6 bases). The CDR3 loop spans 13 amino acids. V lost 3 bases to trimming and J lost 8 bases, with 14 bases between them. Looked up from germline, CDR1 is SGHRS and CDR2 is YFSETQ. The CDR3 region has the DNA TGCGCCAGCAGCTCCCCGCAGGGGTCAGAAGCTTTCTTT. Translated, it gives CASSSPQGSEAFF.

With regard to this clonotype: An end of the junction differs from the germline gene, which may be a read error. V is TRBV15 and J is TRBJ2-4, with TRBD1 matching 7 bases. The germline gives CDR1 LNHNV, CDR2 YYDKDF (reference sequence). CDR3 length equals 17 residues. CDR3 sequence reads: CATSGDRDRLAKNIQYF. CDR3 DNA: TGTGCCACCAGCGGAGACAGGGATCGATTGGCCAAAAACATTCAGTACTTC. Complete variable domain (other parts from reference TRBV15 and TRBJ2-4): DAMVIQNPRYQVTQFGKPVTLSCSQTLNHNVMYWYQQKSSQAPKLLFHYYDKDFNNEADTPDNFQSRRPNTSFCFLDIRSPGLGDTAMYLCATSGDRDRLAKNIQYFGAGTRLSVL.

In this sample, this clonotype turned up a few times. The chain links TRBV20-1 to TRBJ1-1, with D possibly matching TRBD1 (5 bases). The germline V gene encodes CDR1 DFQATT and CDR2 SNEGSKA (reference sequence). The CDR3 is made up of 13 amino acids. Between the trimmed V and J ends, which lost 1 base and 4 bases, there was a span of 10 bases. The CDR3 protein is CSARGRGGTEAFF. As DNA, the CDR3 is TGCAGTGCTAGAGGGCGGGGGGGCACTGAAGCTTTCTTT.

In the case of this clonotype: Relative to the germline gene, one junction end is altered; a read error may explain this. The chain's CDR3 is CAGSPSLDQPQHF. CDR3 in DNA: TGTGCCGGCAGCCCCTCCCTAGATCAGCCCCAGCATTTT. V is TRBV11-2 and J is TRBJ1-5; D ambiguous. Germline V gene sequence: CDR1 SGHAT, CDR2 FQNNGV. CDR3 size: 13 residues. Full variable domain (outside the CDR3, taken from reference TRBV11-2 and TRBJ1-5): EAGVAQSPRYKIIEKRQSVAFWCNPISGHATLYWYQQILGQGPKLLIQFQNNGVVDDSQLPKDRFSAERLKGVDSTLKIQPAKLEDSAVYLCAGSPSLDQPQHFGDGTRLSIL.

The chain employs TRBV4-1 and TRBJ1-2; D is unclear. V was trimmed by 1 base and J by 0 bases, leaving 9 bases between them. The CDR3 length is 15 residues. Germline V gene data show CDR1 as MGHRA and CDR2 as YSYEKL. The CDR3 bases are TGCGCCAGCAGCCAAGGGCCTGTAGCTAACTATGGCTACACCTTC. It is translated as CASSQGPVANYGYTF.

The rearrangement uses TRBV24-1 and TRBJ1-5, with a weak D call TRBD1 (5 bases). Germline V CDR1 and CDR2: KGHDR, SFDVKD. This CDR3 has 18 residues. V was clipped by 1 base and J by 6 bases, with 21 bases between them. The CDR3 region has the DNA TGTGCCACCAGTGATTTAACCAGGGAGGCGACCGGGAGTCAGCCCCAGCATTTT. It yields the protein CATSDLTREATGSQPQHF.

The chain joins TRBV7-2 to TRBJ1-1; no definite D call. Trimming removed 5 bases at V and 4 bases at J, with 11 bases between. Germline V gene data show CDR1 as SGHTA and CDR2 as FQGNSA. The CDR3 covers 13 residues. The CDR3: CASSPSKGTEAFF. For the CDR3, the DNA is TGTGCCAGCAGCCCTAGCAAGGGCACTGAAGCTTTCTTT.

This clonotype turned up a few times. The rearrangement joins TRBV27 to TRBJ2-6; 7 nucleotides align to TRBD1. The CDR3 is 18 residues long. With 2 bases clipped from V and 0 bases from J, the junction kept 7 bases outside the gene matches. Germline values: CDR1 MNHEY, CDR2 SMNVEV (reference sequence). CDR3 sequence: CASSLEGAAYSGANVLTF. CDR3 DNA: TGTGCCAGCAGTTTAGAGGGGGCCGCCTACTCTGGGGCCAACGTCCTGACTTTC. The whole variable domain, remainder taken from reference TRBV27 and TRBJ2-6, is EAQVTQNPRYLITVTGKKLTVTCSQNMNHEYMSWYRQDPGLGLRQIYYSMNVEVTDKGDVPEGYKVSRKEKRNFPLILESPSPNQTSLYFCASSLEGAAYSGANVLTFGAGSRLTVL.

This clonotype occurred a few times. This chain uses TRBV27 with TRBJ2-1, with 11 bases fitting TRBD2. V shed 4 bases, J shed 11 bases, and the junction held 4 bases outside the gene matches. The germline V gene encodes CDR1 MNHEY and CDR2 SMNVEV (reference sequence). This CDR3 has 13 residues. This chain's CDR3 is CASSYLAGGQQFF. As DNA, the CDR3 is TGTGCCAGCAGTTATCTAGCGGGAGGCCAGCAGTTCTTC.

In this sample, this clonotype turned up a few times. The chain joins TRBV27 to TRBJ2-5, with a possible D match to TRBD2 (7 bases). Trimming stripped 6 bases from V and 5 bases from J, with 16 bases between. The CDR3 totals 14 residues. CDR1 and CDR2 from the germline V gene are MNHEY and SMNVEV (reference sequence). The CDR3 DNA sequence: TGTGCCAGCAGCCTAGGGGGGGTGATGGAGACCCAGTACTTC. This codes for CASSLGGVMETQYF.

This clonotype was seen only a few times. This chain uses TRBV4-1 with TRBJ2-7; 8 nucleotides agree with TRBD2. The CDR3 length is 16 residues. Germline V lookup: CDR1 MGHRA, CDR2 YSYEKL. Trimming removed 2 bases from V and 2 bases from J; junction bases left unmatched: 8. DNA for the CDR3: TGCGCCAGCAGCCAATCGGCTAGCGGGTTTCCCTACGAGCAGTACGTC. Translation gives CASSQSASGFPYEQYV.

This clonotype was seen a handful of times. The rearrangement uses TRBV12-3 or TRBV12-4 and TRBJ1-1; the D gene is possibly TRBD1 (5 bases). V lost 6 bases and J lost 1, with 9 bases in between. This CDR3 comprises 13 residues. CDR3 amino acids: CASRRDGNTEAFF. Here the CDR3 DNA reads TGTGCCAGCAGACGGGACGGGAACACTGAAGCTTTCTTT.

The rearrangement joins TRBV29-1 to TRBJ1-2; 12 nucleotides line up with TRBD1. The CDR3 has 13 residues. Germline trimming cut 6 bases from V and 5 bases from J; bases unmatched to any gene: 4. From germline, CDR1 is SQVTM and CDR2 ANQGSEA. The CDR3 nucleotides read TGCAGCGTGGGGGACAGGGGGCGTTATGGCTACACCTTC. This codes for CSVGDRGRYGYTF.

The DNA for the CDR3 is TGTGCCAGCAGCGAGAGGGACGGTGGCACAGATACGCAGTATTTT. Encoded protein: CASSERDGGTDTQYF. V and J are TRBV13 and TRBJ2-3; perhaps D is TRBD1 or TRBD2 (5 bases each). This CDR3 has 15 residues. Germline CDR1 and CDR2: PRHDT and FYEKMQ (reference sequence). Trimming removed 5 bases at V and 1 base at J, with 13 bases between.

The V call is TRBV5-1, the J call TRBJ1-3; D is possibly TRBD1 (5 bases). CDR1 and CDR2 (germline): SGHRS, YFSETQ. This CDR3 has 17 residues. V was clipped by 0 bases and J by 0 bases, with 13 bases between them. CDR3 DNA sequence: TGCGCCAGCAGCTTGGCTTTAGGGGAGAGCTCTGGAAACACCATATATTTT. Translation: CASSLALGESSGNTIYF.